This T cell receptor beta chain was profiled in a study of T cell changes during pregnancy in multiple sclerosis. Germline V gene lookup returns CDR1 MGHRA and CDR2 YSYEKL. The V and J ends lost 3 bases and 3 bases, in that order; junction bases with no gene match: 9. The CDR3 is 16 residues long. The assay was immunoSEQ multiplex PCR, and TCRdb's table has in-frame clones only and misses some. The repertoire includes 60,000 to 70,000 clones, about nine tenths of them detected once, and over 1% sits in the top ten. The TCR comes from a female donor in good health, enrolled as a control in a pregnancy study. The sequencing here drew on peripheral blood, taken after pregnancy. The V and J genes are TRBV4-1 and TRBJ2-3, with TRBD2 matching over 7 bases. CDR3 amino acids: CASSHPGGGLTDTQYF. CDR3 DNA: TGCGCCAGCAGCCACCCTGGGGGGGGGTTGACAGATACGCAGTATTTT.